Many counts were recorded for the clone carrying this T cell receptor beta chain. Its antigen is currently unknown. Trimming took off 7 bases at V and 2 bases at J, with 19 bases between the two ends. CDR3 length equals 15 residues. Germline V gives CDR1 DFQATT, CDR2 SNEGSKA (reference sequence). This entry comes from a study of T cells in Graves' hyperthyroidism and ophthalmopathy. General study findings and limits: Most expanded thyroid clonotypes above 0.001 recurred in blood.

TCR beta CDR3 regions were amplified from RNA transcripts. The TCR CDR3 was amplified in a first-round RT-PCR using the HTBI primer set. TCRdb recomputed calls from the multiplex PCR reads with MiXCR, one row per CDR3 protein. The sample carries around 350,000 distinct CDR3 sequences, nearly 15% recorded once. The clonotype originates from an older woman with Graves' ophthalmopathy. The specimen sequenced was blood. The chain recombines TRBV20-1 with TRBJ2-3, with a possible D match to TRBD2 (7 bases). The CDR3 region has the DNA TGCAGTGTTCTCCGGGGGGCGGGAACCACAGATACGCAGTATTTT. Protein product: CSVLRGAGTTDTQYF.